The source of this T cell receptor beta chain is a study of blood T cell repertoires in COVID-19. Study in general: T cells, B-cell-depleted T cells, or PBMCs supplied cDNA or gDNA.

In the authors' workflow: Quantification of nucleated cells was approximated via reference gene primer amplification. Repertoires were generated with immunoSEQ multiplex PCR, while TCRdb's copy carries only in-frame clones and drops some. V and J calls and clone size are as listed in that table; D and trimming were resolved from the DNA. The sample comprises 45,000 to 50,000 clones, roughly 83% of which are singletons, and around three fifths rests with the top ten. Germline V lookup: CDR1 MDHEN, CDR2 SYDVKM. Germline trimming cut 4 bases from V and 12 bases from J; bases unmatched to any gene: 10. This CDR3 contains 15 residues.

The sample was peripheral blood. V and J are TRBV28 and TRBJ2-1; TRBD2 agrees at 12 bases. The clonotype comes from a man between 65 and 80 years old with acute or convalescent COVID-19. The CDR3 is CASSYMTSGSRWQFF. CDR3 DNA sequence: TGTGCCAGCAGTTATATGACTAGCGGGAGTCGTTGGCAGTTCTTC.